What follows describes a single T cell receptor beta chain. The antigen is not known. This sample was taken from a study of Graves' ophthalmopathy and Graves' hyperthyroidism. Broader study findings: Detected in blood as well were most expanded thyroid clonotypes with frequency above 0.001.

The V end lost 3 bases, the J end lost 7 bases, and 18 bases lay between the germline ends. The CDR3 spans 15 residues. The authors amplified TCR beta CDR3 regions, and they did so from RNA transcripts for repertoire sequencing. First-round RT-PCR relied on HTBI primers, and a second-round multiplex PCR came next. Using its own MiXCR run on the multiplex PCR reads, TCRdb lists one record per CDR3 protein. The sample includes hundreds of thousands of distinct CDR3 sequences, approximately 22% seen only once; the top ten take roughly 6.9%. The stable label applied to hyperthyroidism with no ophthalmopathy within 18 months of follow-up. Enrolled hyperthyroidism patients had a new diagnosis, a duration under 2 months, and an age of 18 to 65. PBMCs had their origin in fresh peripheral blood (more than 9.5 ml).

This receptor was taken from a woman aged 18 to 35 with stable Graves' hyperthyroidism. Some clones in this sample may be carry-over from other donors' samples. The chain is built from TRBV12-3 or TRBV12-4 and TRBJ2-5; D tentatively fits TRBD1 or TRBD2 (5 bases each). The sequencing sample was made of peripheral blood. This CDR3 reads CASSFTGLRFRTQYF. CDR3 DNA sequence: TGTGCCAGCAGTTTTACGGGGCTAAGATTCAGGACCCAGTACTTC.